A selection of T cell receptor beta chains follows, all from one sample in a study of blood T cells in healthy people across ages. TCRdb analysed the 5' RACE reads with MiXCR anew, one entry per CDR3 protein. The sample lists around 1,600,000 distinct CDR3 sequences, 42% occurring once. Material for sequencing was blood. These receptors all come from a woman under 30 in good health. Each CDR3 is given with its conserved first and last residue. A clone size is listed for some rows: how often the clone was seen (once, few, many), or a class if it is expanded.

clone_size: NA; v_call: TRBV9; j_call: TRBJ1-1; cdr3_aa: CASSPPGAQGRGEAFF
clone_size: once; v_call: TRBV10-3; j_call: TRBJ1-5; cdr3_aa: CAISDPTVGPNQPQHF
clone_size: NA; v_call: TRBV6-1; j_call: TRBJ1-5; cdr3_aa: CATLNRGSNQPQHF
clone_size: NA; v_call: TRBV3-1; j_call: TRBJ1-2; cdr3_aa: CASSQDPKDNYGYTF
clone_size: NA; v_call: TRBV7-9; j_call: TRBJ2-6; cdr3_aa: CASSLGQGSTGANVLTF
clone_size: few; v_call: TRBV20-1; j_call: TRBJ2-3; cdr3_aa: CSASLNTDTQYF
clone_size: few; v_call: TRBV27; j_call: TRBJ2-5; cdr3_aa: CASSHDSPYNEQYF
clone_size: NA; v_call: TRBV28; j_call: TRBJ2-3; cdr3_aa: CASSLVTSGKDTQYF
clone_size: few; v_call: TRBV11-2; j_call: TRBJ2-3; cdr3_aa: CASSLVDLSPAAQYF
clone_size: NA; v_call: TRBV5-1; j_call: TRBJ2-1; cdr3_aa: CASSVRWGYNEQFF
clone_size: few; v_call: TRBV4-3; j_call: TRBJ2-7; cdr3_aa: CASSQEVAFSYEQYF
clone_size: few; v_call: TRBV27; j_call: TRBJ2-6; cdr3_aa: CASSGTGFPLSGANVLTF
clone_size: once; v_call: TRBV12-3/TRBV12-4; j_call: NA; cdr3_aa: CASSFDGASKETQFF
clone_size: few; v_call: TRBV29-1; j_call: TRBJ2-7; cdr3_aa: CSVVGGRSYEQYF
clone_size: few; v_call: TRBV15; j_call: TRBJ2-5; cdr3_aa: CATSNDLQGLLETQYF
clone_size: NA; v_call: TRBV19; j_call: TRBJ1-1; cdr3_aa: CASRGDTVNTEAFF
clone_size: NA; v_call: TRBV27; j_call: TRBJ2-7; cdr3_aa: CASSPLGGVQYF
clone_size: NA; v_call: TRBV15; j_call: TRBJ1-2; cdr3_aa: CATSRDRDYGYTF
clone_size: NA; v_call: TRBV7-8; j_call: TRBJ2-3; cdr3_aa: CASSYQAARQYF
clone_size: NA; v_call: TRBV20-1; j_call: TRBJ1-2; cdr3_aa: CSARESGPGYTF
clone_size: NA; v_call: TRBV29-1; j_call: TRBJ2-1; cdr3_aa: CSVGVRGPYNEQFF
clone_size: NA; v_call: TRBV27; j_call: TRBJ2-7; cdr3_aa: CASSRLSEQYF
clone_size: few; v_call: TRBV29-1; j_call: TRBJ2-3; cdr3_aa: CSVSGSPDTQYF
clone_size: NA; v_call: TRBV20-1; j_call: TRBJ1-5; cdr3_aa: CSAVGGKRVQPQHF
clone_size: once; v_call: TRBV5-1; j_call: TRBJ1-6; cdr3_aa: CASRSSDNSPLHF
clone_size: NA; v_call: TRBV4-3; j_call: TRBJ2-2; cdr3_aa: CASSQGRVGARELFF
clone_size: few; v_call: TRBV27; j_call: TRBJ2-3; cdr3_aa: CASTPLAGGTDTQYF
clone_size: NA; v_call: TRBV11-1; j_call: TRBJ2-5; cdr3_aa: CASSERQGGNEQYF
clone_size: few; v_call: TRBV11-2; j_call: TRBJ1-2; cdr3_aa: CASSLGGTGNFYTF
clone_size: few; v_call: TRBV20-1; j_call: TRBJ2-3; cdr3_aa: CSARRLREWSTDTQYF
clone_size: NA; v_call: TRBV6-1; j_call: TRBJ2-3; cdr3_aa: CASSEAVLSTDTQYF
clone_size: NA; v_call: TRBV4-3; j_call: TRBJ1-2; cdr3_aa: CASSQDLVGPNYGYTF
clone_size: NA; v_call: TRBV30; j_call: TRBJ1-5; cdr3_aa: CAWSGGGNQPQHF
clone_size: NA; v_call: TRBV30; j_call: TRBJ1-2; cdr3_aa: CAWSGRTIGGYTF
clone_size: few; v_call: TRBV5-1; j_call: TRBJ2-1; cdr3_aa: CASSSFPGLGYNEQFF
clone_size: NA; v_call: TRBV28; j_call: TRBJ2-7; cdr3_aa: CASSLSRGLYYEQYF
clone_size: NA; v_call: TRBV7-6; j_call: TRBJ2-1; cdr3_aa: CASSLETGRVYNEQFF
clone_size: NA; v_call: TRBV12-5; j_call: TRBJ1-1; cdr3_aa: CASSYPWGPTEAFF
clone_size: many; v_call: TRBV10-3; j_call: TRBJ2-1; cdr3_aa: CAIRGEGQGEQFF
clone_size: NA; v_call: TRBV27; j_call: TRBJ2-1; cdr3_aa: CASSLRAGGVTYNEQFF
clone_size: few; v_call: TRBV5-1; j_call: TRBJ2-3; cdr3_aa: CASSLNQGIDTQYF
clone_size: NA; v_call: TRBV7-2; j_call: TRBJ2-5; cdr3_aa: CASSWRAQETQYF
clone_size: NA; v_call: TRBV4-3; j_call: TRBJ1-4; cdr3_aa: CASSRKTPNEKLFF
clone_size: few; v_call: TRBV27; j_call: TRBJ1-1; cdr3_aa: CASSLISGSEAFF
clone_size: few; v_call: TRBV20-1; j_call: TRBJ1-1; cdr3_aa: CSAREGWSGGDEAFF
clone_size: NA; v_call: TRBV6-5; j_call: TRBJ1-1; cdr3_aa: CASRARDTYTEAFF
clone_size: few; v_call: TRBV29-1; j_call: TRBJ2-3; cdr3_aa: CSAEGVSDTQYF
clone_size: NA; v_call: TRBV29-1; j_call: TRBJ1-1; cdr3_aa: CSADAENTEAFF
clone_size: few; v_call: TRBV29-1; j_call: TRBJ2-7; cdr3_aa: CSVVTRNEQYF
clone_size: NA; v_call: TRBV20-1; j_call: TRBJ1-1; cdr3_aa: CSAPVNRGMNTEAFF